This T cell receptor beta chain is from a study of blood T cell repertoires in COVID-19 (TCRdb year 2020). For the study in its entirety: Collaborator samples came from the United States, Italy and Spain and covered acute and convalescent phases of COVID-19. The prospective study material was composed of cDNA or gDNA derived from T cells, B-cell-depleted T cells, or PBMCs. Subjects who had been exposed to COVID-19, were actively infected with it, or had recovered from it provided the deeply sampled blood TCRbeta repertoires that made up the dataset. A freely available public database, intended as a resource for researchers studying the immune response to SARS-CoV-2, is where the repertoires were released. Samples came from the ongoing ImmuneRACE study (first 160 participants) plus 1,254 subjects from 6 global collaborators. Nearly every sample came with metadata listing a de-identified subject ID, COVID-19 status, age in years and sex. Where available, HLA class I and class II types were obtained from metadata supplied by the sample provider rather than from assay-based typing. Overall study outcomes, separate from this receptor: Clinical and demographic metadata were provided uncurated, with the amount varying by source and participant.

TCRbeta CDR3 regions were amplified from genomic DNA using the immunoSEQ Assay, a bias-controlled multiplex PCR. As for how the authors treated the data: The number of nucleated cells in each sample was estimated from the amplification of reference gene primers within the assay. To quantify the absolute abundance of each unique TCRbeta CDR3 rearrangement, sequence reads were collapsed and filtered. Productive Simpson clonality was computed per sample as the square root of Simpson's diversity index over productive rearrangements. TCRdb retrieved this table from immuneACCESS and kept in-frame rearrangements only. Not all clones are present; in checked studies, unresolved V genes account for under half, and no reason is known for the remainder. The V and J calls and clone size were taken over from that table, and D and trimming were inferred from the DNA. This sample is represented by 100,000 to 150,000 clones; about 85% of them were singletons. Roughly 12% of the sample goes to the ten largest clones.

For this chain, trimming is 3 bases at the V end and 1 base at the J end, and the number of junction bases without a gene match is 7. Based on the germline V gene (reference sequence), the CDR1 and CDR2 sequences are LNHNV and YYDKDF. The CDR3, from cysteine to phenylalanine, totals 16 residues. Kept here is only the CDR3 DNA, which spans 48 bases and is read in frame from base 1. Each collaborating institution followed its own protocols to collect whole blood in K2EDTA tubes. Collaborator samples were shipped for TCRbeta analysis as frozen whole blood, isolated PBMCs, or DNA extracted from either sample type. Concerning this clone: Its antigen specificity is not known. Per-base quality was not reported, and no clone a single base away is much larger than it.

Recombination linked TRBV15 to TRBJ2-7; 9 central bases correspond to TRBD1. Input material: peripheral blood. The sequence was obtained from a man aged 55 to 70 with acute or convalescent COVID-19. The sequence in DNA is TGTGCCACCAGCAGGGAGCTGACAGGGGGATCCTACGAGCAGTACTTC. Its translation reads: CATSRELTGGSYEQYF.